This T cell receptor (beta chain) stems from a study of T cell responses to AZD1222 COVID-19 vaccine. Germline CDR1 and CDR2: MRHNA and SNTAGT. This CDR3 has 10 amino acids. V was cut by 7 bases and J by 3 bases, with 4 bases left in between. The protocol was immunoSEQ multiplex PCR, while the TCRdb copy is restricted to in-frame clones and leaves out a portion. The sample yields about 110,000 clones, 88% seen once. This sequence originates from an adult in good health. The chain has TRBV6-4 and TRBJ2-7; unclear D gene. This specimen consisted of peripheral blood, obtained on day 0 of AZD1222 vaccination. In DNA form, the CDR3 reads TGTGCCAGCACATACTACGAGCAGTACTTC. Its protein is CASTYYEQYF.